The sequence of this T cell receptor (beta chain) was determined in a study of blood T cell repertoires in COVID-19. Across the study: Nucleic acid was either cDNA or gDNA, and it came from T cells, B-cell-depleted T cells, or PBMCs.

TCRdb keeps only in-frame clones here, not all; method: immunoSEQ multiplex PCR. The data show approximately 200,000 clones, 75% to 90% seen once. This clone appeared a few times. Germline V CDR1 and CDR2: MNHEY, SVGAGI. This CDR3 comprises 15 residues. The V gene end was trimmed by 2 bases and the J gene end by 6 bases; junction bases not matched to a gene: 7. The recovered donors of Cohort 3 showed two negative PCRs, clearance, or symptom resolution. This clonotype was sampled from a man aged 40-49 years who had recovered from COVID-19. Sequencing was done on a sample of PBMCs or T cells enriched from blood (not recorded which). The rearrangement links TRBV6-5 to TRBJ1-2, with 9 bases aligning to TRBD1. The CDR3 nucleotides read TGTGCCAGCAGTTACGAATCAACAGGGGGCGATGGCTACACCTTC. Amino acid sequence: CASSYESTGGDGYTF.